A single sample is the source of the 12 T cell receptor beta chains below, sequenced in a study of human T cells and chemical hapten exposure. TCRdb reprocessed the RACE reads via MiXCR and lists one record per CDR3 protein. The sample has 80,000 to 100,000 distinct CDR3 sequences; about a tenth are singletons. Time point indicated: pre-sensitization, week 0. Treatment reported: therapeutic diphenylcyclopropenone sensitization with weekly scalp DPC. The sequenced sample was whole blood, obtained in connection with sensitization to the hapten diphenylcyclopropenone (DPC). The origin of the receptors is a woman aged 55-69 years with alopecia areata. Some clones in this sample may be carry-over from other donors' samples.

This clonotype was observed a handful of times. This chain links TRBV29-1 with TRBJ2-7, with a tentative D call TRBD1 (7 bases). The CDR3 is 15 residues long. Germline CDR1 and CDR2: SQVTM and ANQGSEA. Trimming cost V 4 bases and J 4 bases, with 20 bases left between them. The CDR3 DNA sequence: TGCAGCGTTGTGCGAGGGGGGACAGTAAGGTACGAGCAGTACTTC. Encoded protein: CSVVRGGTVRYEQYF.

About this clonotype itself: This may be a read error, as it is one base from a much larger clone. Because the CDR3 is missing its conserved closing phenylalanine or tryptophan, this is likely a read error. V gene TRBV6-5 combines with J gene TRBJ2-7; TRBD2 might be the D (5 bases). The germline V gene has CDR1 MNHEY and CDR2 SVGAGI. This CDR3 comprises 17 residues. V was clipped by 2 bases and J by 3 bases, with 20 bases between them. This chain's CDR3 is CASSYPMGTGMGYEQYS. As DNA, the CDR3 is TGTGCCAGCAGTTACCCGATGGGTACGGGAATGGGCTACGAGCAGTACTCC.

This clonotype was observed many times. V gene TRBV18 combines with J gene TRBJ1-4; weak D call: TRBD1 (5 bases). Germline CDR1 reads KGHSH; CDR2 reads LQKENI. Trimming cost V 3 bases and J 6 bases, with 14 bases left between them. CDR3 length: 15 amino acids. The CDR3 loop is CASSPAGTGDEKLFF. In DNA, the CDR3 is TGTGCCAGCTCACCGGCCGGGACGGGGGATGAAAAACTGTTTTTT.

There are many counts of this clonotype. V gene TRBV4-1 combines with J gene TRBJ1-1; 8 bases match TRBD1. CDR3 length: 17 residues. Unmatched junction bases numbered 10, after V lost 3 bases and J lost 1 base. The germline CDR1 and CDR2 sequences are MGHRA and YSYEKL. The CDR3 spells CASSHPPTGAGNTEAFF. The CDR3 coding sequence is TGCGCCAGCAGCCATCCGCCGACAGGGGCTGGGAACACTGAAGCTTTCTTT.

The V call is TRBV5-4, the J call TRBJ2-3; 9 bases fit TRBD1. With 7 bases clipped from V and 2 bases from J, the junction kept 8 bases outside the gene matches. Germline lookup yields CDR1 SGHNT and CDR2 YYREEE (reference sequence). This CDR3 contains 15 residues. The chain's CDR3 is CASEPGTGFTDTQYF. The DNA of the CDR3 is TGTGCCAGCGAGCCAGGGACAGGGTTCACAGATACGCAGTATTTT.

The chain joins TRBV7-9 to TRBJ1-1, with D maybe TRBD1 (6 bases). V was cut by 2 bases and J by 5 bases, with 12 bases left in between. CDR3 size: 14 residues. Germline V lookup: CDR1 SEHNR, CDR2 FQNEAQ (reference sequence). The CDR3 protein is CASSLTGYETEAFF. Here the CDR3 DNA reads TGTGCCAGCAGCTTAACAGGGTATGAGACTGAAGCTTTCTTT.

A few counts support this clonotype. No DNA is shown, since the ends of the CDR3 on it are uncertain; the CDR3 is the one TCRdb lists. The chain joins TRBV1 to TRBJ2-3; the table names TRBD1, a call not compared with the DNA. TRBV1 corresponds to a pseudogene. With termini counted, the CDR3 has 17 amino acids. The CDR3 loop reads CTSSQDFAGGSTDTQYF.

The rearrangement uses TRBV10-3 and TRBJ2-7; 10 nucleotides agree with TRBD2. Germline CDR1 ENHRY, CDR2 SYGVKD. The CDR3 extends over 14 amino acids. With V trimmed by 7 bases and J by 6 bases, 9 bases remained unmatched. The CDR3: CAINGLAAMGEQYF. CDR3 DNA: TGTGCCATCAACGGACTAGCGGCGATGGGCGAGCAGTACTTC.

In its sample, this clonotype was seen a few times. The rearrangement uses TRBV2 and TRBJ2-1, with unresolved D. CDR1 and CDR2 from the germline V gene are SNHLY and FYNNEI. The CDR3 is made up of 13 amino acids. V was pared by 8 bases and J by 5 bases, with 13 bases between. In nucleotides, the CDR3 is TGTGCCAGCGGCAGCCATGTAGACAATGAGCAGTTCTTC. Translating gives CASGSHVDNEQFF.

This clonotype was detected many times. In nucleotides, the CDR3 is TGTGCCAGCAGTCTTCGGACGAACACTGAAGCTTTCTTT. Translated: CASSLRTNTEAFF. The chain has TRBV5-4 and TRBJ1-1, with unresolved D. V lost 5 bases and J 1 base, leaving 9 bases between the germline ends. The CDR3 contains 13 residues. Germline CDR1 is SGHNT and CDR2 is YYREEE (reference sequence).

There are many counts of this clonotype. The chain recombines TRBV5-1 with TRBJ2-1, with a possible D match to TRBD2 (6 bases). V was trimmed by 0 bases and J by 9 bases, leaving 16 bases between them. From germline, CDR1 is SGHRS and CDR2 YFSETQ. The CDR3 spans 15 residues. The DNA for the CDR3 is TGCGCCAGCAGCTTGGGGGCTAGCGCCGCGGGTGAGCAGTTCTTC. This translates into CASSLGASAAGEQFF.

The chain uses TRBV2 and TRBJ1-6, with 9 bases aligning to TRBD1. The CDR3 is 16 amino acids. V lost 6 bases, J lost 6 bases, and 9 bases stayed unmatched. Germline CDR1 is SNHLY and CDR2 is FYNNEI. CDR3 amino acids: CASRPGQGSLNSPLHF. CDR3 nucleotide sequence: TGTGCCAGCAGGCCGGGACAGGGAAGTCTTAATTCACCCCTCCACTTT.